Listed below are T cell receptor beta chains from one sample, sequenced in a study of beta chain features in type 1 diabetes. Measured with immunoSEQ multiplex PCR; TCRdb has only the in-frame clones, and not every one. The sample has fewer than 400,000 clones, roughly a tenth seen once. The specimen sequenced was central memory CD4+ T cells from blood. The receptor source for this set is a man aged 25-45 years with type 1 diabetes. CDR3s include the opening cysteine and the closing phenylalanine or tryptophan. D genes are given only for firm matches. Part of the rows lack a size; the others show once, few, many or a class for expanded clones.

few TRBJ1-1 TRBV19 TRBD1 TGTGCCAGTAGTATAGTTGTCGGGACAGCGAACACTGAAGCTTTCTTT CASSIVVGTANTEAFF
NA TRBJ2-5 TRBV7-2 NA TGTGCCAGCAGCTACATAAGGGCGGGGACCCAGTACTTC CASSYIRAGTQYF
many TRBJ1-5 TRBV4-1 NA TGCGCCAGCAGCCAAGATCGTGGGACGTCCCAGCCCCAGCATTTT CASSQDRGTSQPQHF
NA TRBJ2-7 TRBV30 NA TGTGCCTGGAGTACCCCGGCCCTTTGGGAGCAGTACTTC CAWSTPALWEQYF
NA TRBJ2-5 TRBV28 NA TGTGCCAGCAGTCAATGGGAGACCCAGTACTTC CASSQWETQYF
few TRBJ1-1 TRBV11-2 NA TGTGCCAGCAGCTTAGGCCCGCGGGGGAGGCGGACTGAAGCTTTCTTT CASSLGPRGRRTEAFF
few TRBJ1-2 TRBV18 NA TGTGCCAGCTCCTCACAGGGTGGCTACACCTTC CASSSQGGYTF
NA TRBJ1-1 TRBV28 TRBD1 TGTGCCAGCAGTGCCGGTAGGTGGGACAGTGAAGCTTTCTTT CASSAGRWDSEAFF
NA TRBJ2-1 TRBV7-2 TRBD2 TGTGCCAGCAGATTTCGGGGGGATAATGAGCAGTTCTTC CASRFRGDNEQFF
NA TRBJ2-2 TRBV27 NA TGTGCCAGCAGTTTATTCGGGGAGACCAACACCGGGGAGCTGTTTTTT CASSLFGETNTGELFF
NA TRBJ1-5 TRBV10-1 TRBD1 TGCGCCAGCAGTCCCGGGACAGGGGATCAGCCCCAGCATTTT CASSPGTGDQPQHF
many TRBJ2-5 TRBV7-2 NA TGTGCCAGCAGCTTAGCGGAGACCCAGTACTTC CASSLAETQYF
many TRBJ2-7 TRBV6-5 NA TGTGCCAGCAGTTACCGGCCAGGTACCTACGAGCAGTACTTC CASSYRPGTYEQYF
few TRBJ2-3 TRBV6-6 TRBD1 TGTGCCAGCACCGGGACAGTCAGAAGAGATACGCAGTATTTT CASTGTVRRDTQYF
few TRBJ2-3 TRBV6-1 NA TGTGCCAGCAGTGTGGGTGACAGATTCACAGATACGCAGTATTTT CASSVGDRFTDTQYF
few TRBJ2-7 TRBV5-1 NA TGCGCCAGCGCTGGGTCCGGACCCTACGAGCAGTACTTC CASAGSGPYEQYF